The 19 T cell receptor beta chains given below trace back to one sample, sequenced in a study of cytomegalovirus exposure and HLA in healthy donors (TCRdb year 2017). The method was the immunoSEQ multiplex PCR assay. The multiplex PCR relied on a mix of 60 forward primers for TCR Vbeta segments and 13 reverse primers for TCR Jbeta segments. The table comes from immuneACCESS by way of TCRdb, which keeps in-frame sequences with V and J called. Part of the clones is missing from these tables; in studies checked, under half for an unresolved V gene and the rest for unknown reasons. The sample's clone listing holds roughly 50,000 clones. The ten largest make up 25% to 30% of the sample. Sequenced sample: PBMCs. The receptor set was obtained from a man aged 35-49 years in good health and CMV-seropositive.

The chain couples TRBV6-1 to TRBJ2-1; TRBD2 matches at 12 bases. The germline V gene encodes CDR1 MNHNS and CDR2 SASEGT. The CDR3 is 14 amino acids. Trimming cost V 7 bases and J 6 bases; bases outside gene matches: 4. Here the CDR3 DNA reads TGTGCCAGCAACGGACTAGCGGGGCCCAATGAGCAGTTCTTC. Protein: CASNGLAGPNEQFF.

J is TRBJ2-3 and V is TRBV6-5, with 11 bases matching TRBD2. The CDR3 sequence is 15 residues long. Per germline, CDR1 MNHEY and CDR2 SVGAGI. V gave up 4 bases and J gave up 7 bases; unmatched junction bases: 7. CDR3 coding DNA: TGTGCCAGCAGTTTAGCGGGAGGGCCCTCGAATACGCAGTATTTT. Residues: CASSLAGGPSNTQYF.

The V call is TRBV11-2, the J call TRBJ1-1; 8 positions match TRBD1. The germline V gene has CDR1 SGHAT and CDR2 FQNNGV. The trim removed 7 bases at V and 1 base at J, leaving 8 bases unmatched. The CDR3 is 15 residues long. The DNA of the CDR3 is TGTGCCAGCACAGCAACCGGGACAGGGAACACTGAAGCTTTCTTT. As protein: CASTATGTGNTEAFF. Full variable domain (outside the CDR3, taken from reference TRBV11-2 and TRBJ1-1): EAGVAQSPRYKIIEKRQSVAFWCNPISGHATLYWYQQILGQGPKLLIQFQNNGVVDDSQLPKDRFSAERLKGVDSTLKIQPAKLEDSAVYLCASTATGTGNTEAFFGQGTRLTVV.

This chain joins TRBV2 and TRBJ1-2, with D possibly TRBD1 on 5 matching bases. V shed 6 bases and J shed 8 bases, with 25 bases lying between them. Germline values: CDR1 SNHLY, CDR2 FYNNEI. This CDR3 has 16 residues. The CDR3 spells CASRESGTEGLRGYTF. DNA of the CDR3: TGTGCCAGCAGGGAGTCCGGGACGGAGGGATTACGCGGCTACACCTTC.

The rearrangement links TRBV29-1 to TRBJ1-3, with 8 bases matching TRBD1. The germline V gene encodes CDR1 SQVTM and CDR2 ANQGSEA. Germline trimming cut 7 bases from V and 3 bases from J; bases unmatched to any gene: 8. The CDR3 loop spans 14 amino acids. The CDR3 loop reads CSATQGAVGNTIYF. CDR3 coding DNA: TGCAGCGCGACTCAGGGGGCTGTTGGAAACACCATATATTTT.

The J gene is TRBJ2-7, the V gene TRBV5-6; possible D gene TRBD1, 6 bases. The CDR3 is 14 amino acids. The germline CDR1 and CDR2 sequences are SGHDT and YYEEEE. V was trimmed by 0 bases and J by 4 bases, leaving 11 bases between them. CDR3 protein: CASSLGGGWYEQYF. The CDR3 DNA follows: TGTGCCAGCAGCTTGGGAGGGGGTTGGTACGAGCAGTACTTC.

The chain has TRBV11-3 and TRBJ2-6, with 10 positions matching TRBD1. The CDR3 is 16 amino acids. V was pared by 5 bases and J by 4 bases, with 5 bases of the junction left unmatched. Germline lookup yields CDR1 SGHNT and CDR2 YENEEA. CDR3 region: CASSVGTGDGANVLTF. CDR3 DNA: TGTGCCAGCAGCGTCGGGACAGGGGACGGGGCCAACGTCCTGACTTTC.

The V and J genes are TRBV5-1 and TRBJ2-5; 7 nucleotides match TRBD2. Per germline, CDR1 SGHRS and CDR2 YFSETQ. This CDR3 is built from 14 residues. Trimming at V came to 3 bases and at J to 5 bases, leaving 7 bases not matched to a gene. Here the CDR3 reads CASSWASGEETQYF. CDR3 nucleotides: TGCGCCAGCAGCTGGGCCAGCGGGGAGGAGACCCAGTACTTC.

The genes are TRBV7-3 and TRBJ2-2; 7 nucleotides match TRBD2. The germline gives CDR1 SGHTA, CDR2 FQGTGA. J was trimmed by 2 bases and V by 1 base; bases with no gene match: 4. The CDR3 extends over 16 amino acids. The CDR3 loop reads CASSLMPSGNTGELFF. In DNA, the CDR3 is TGTGCCAGCAGCTTAATGCCTAGCGGAAACACCGGGGAGCTGTTTTTT.

Regarding this clone: The junction does not match germline at one end; this may be a read error. The chain uses TRBV7-7 and TRBJ2-3, with D uncertain. This CDR3 has 13 residues. Germline values: CDR1 SSHAT, CDR2 FNYEAQ (reference sequence). CDR3 coding DNA: TGTGCTAGCAGCTTAGAAGCCACAGATACGCAGTATTTT. This codes for CASSLEATDTQYF.

The V and J genes are TRBV5-1 and TRBJ1-1; D gene uncertain. V lost 0 bases, J lost 8 bases, and 8 bases lay in between. Germline V gene data show CDR1 as SGHRS and CDR2 as YFSETQ. CDR3 length: 12 amino acids. CDR3 sequence: CASSLEQSEAFF. The CDR3 nucleotides read TGCGCCAGCAGCTTGGAACAGTCCGAAGCTTTCTTT.

The V gene is TRBV28, the J gene TRBJ2-6, with 9 positions matching TRBD2. This CDR3 comprises 17 residues. The germline V gene encodes CDR1 MDHEN and CDR2 SYDVKM. V trimming: 7 bases; J trimming: 4 bases; junction bases outside the gene matches: 11. CDR3: CASISSGTTPGANVLTF. The CDR3 bases are TGTGCCAGCATATCTAGCGGGACAACTCCCGGGGCCAACGTCCTGACTTTC. Combining the CDR3 with reference TRBV28 and TRBJ2-6 gives the whole variable domain DVKVTQSSRYLVKRTGEKVFLECVQDMDHENMFWYRQDPGLGLRLIYFSYDVKMKEKGDIPEGYSVSREKKERFSLILESASTNQTSMYLCASISSGTTPGANVLTFGAGSRLTVL.

The chain uses TRBV28 and TRBJ2-1; D is unresolved. CDR1 is MDHEN and CDR2 is SYDVKM in the germline V gene. This CDR3 region has 11 residues. Between the trimmed V and J ends, which lost 4 bases and 7 bases, there was a span of 5 bases. The CDR3 loop is CASSWRNEQFF. DNA for the CDR3: TGTGCCAGCAGTTGGAGAAATGAGCAGTTCTTC.

The chain uses TRBV5-1 and TRBJ2-7, with TRBD1 as a possible D gene (6 bases). Germline V CDR1 and CDR2: SGHRS, YFSETQ. The CDR3 extends over 13 amino acids. Trimming stripped 4 bases from V and 2 bases from J, with 10 bases between. Written as DNA, the CDR3 is TGCGCCAGCAGCGGGACATCCACCTACGAGCAGTACTTC. It specifies CASSGTSTYEQYF.

The gene calls are TRBV7-9 and TRBJ1-4, with D perhaps TRBD1 (6 bases). The CDR3 contains 16 residues. CDR1 SEHNR and CDR2 FQNEAQ come from the germline V gene (reference sequence). V gave up 1 base and J gave up 8 bases, with 17 bases separating them. The CDR3 coding sequence is TGTGCCAGCAGCTTAGGGACCCAGGGGCGGAGGGAAAAACTGTTTTTT. Encoded protein: CASSLGTQGRREKLFF.

This CDR3 is CSVEDLRGGSYGYTF. DNA of the CDR3: TGCAGCGTTGAAGATCTTAGGGGGGGCTCCTATGGCTACACCTTC. The chain is built from TRBV29-1 and TRBJ1-2; D is perhaps TRBD1 (6 bases). Trimming removed 0 bases at V and 4 bases at J, with 15 bases between. The CDR3 spans 15 residues. Germline V gene sequence: CDR1 SQVTM, CDR2 ANQGSEA.

The rearrangement joins TRBV27 to TRBJ1-1; 7 nucleotides line up with TRBD1. The CDR3 runs to 14 residues. The germline gives CDR1 MNHEY, CDR2 SMNVEV (reference sequence). Losses at the gene ends were 8 bases for V and 2 bases for J; bases not matched to a gene: 8. DNA for the CDR3: TGTGCCAGCTTCCTAGGGGGCCCCAACACTGAAGCTTTCTTT. It encodes CASFLGGPNTEAFF.

The rearrangement uses TRBV7-9 and TRBJ1-4, with 7 bases that match TRBD1. The V and J ends lost 1 base and 0 bases, in that order; junction bases with no gene match: 5. The CDR3 consists of 17 residues. CDR1 and CDR2 (germline): SEHNR, FQNEAQ (reference sequence). CDR3: CASSLGWTGTTNEKLFF. The CDR3 nucleotides read TGTGCCAGCAGCTTAGGTTGGACAGGAACAACTAATGAAAAACTGTTTTTT.

The chain is built from TRBV5-1 and TRBJ2-5; no firm D call. Trimming cost V 0 bases and J 1 base, with 7 bases left between them. Germline loops: CDR1 SGHRS, CDR2 YFSETQ. The CDR3 has 14 residues. The CDR3 DNA is TGCGCCAGCAGCTTGGGGTCCGGCCAAGAGACCCAGTACTTC. Its protein is CASSLGSGQETQYF. Full variable domain (missing parts from reference TRBV5-1 and TRBJ2-5): KAGVTQTPRYLIKTRGQQVTLSCSPISGHRSVSWYQQTPGQGLQFLFEYFSETQRNKGNFPGRFSGRQFSNSRSEMNVSTLELGDSALYLCASSLGSGQETQYFGPGTRLLVL.